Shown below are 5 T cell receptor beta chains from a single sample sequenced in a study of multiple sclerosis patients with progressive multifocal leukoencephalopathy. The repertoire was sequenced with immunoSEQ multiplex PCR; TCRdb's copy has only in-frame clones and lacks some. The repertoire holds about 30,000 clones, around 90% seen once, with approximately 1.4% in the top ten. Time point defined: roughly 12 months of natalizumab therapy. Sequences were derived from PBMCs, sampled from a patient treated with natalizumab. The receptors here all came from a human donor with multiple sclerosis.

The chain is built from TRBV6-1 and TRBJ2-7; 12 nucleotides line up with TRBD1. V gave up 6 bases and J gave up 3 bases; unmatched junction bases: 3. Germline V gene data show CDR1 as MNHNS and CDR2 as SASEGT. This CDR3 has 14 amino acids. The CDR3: CASSGTGGFYEQYF. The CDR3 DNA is TGTGCCAGCAGCGGGACAGGGGGCTTCTACGAGCAGTACTTC.

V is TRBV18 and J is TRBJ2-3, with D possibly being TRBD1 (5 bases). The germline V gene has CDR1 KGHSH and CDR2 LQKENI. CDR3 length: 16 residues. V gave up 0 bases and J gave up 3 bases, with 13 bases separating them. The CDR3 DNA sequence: TGTGCCAGCTCACCACCGGCCCAGGGAAGAACAGATACGCAGTATTTT. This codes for CASSPPAQGRTDTQYF. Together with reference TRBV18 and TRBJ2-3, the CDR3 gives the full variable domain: NAGVMQNPRHLVRRRGQEARLRCSPMKGHSHVYWYRQLPEEGLKFMVYLQKENIIDESGMPKERFSAEFPKEGPSILRIQQVVRGDSAAYFCASSPPAQGRTDTQYFGPGTRLTVL.

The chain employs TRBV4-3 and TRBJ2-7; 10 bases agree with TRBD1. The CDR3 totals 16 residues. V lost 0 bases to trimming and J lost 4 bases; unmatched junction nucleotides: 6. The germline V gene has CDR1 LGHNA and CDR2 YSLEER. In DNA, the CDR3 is TGCGCCAGCAGCCAAGATCGGGGACAGGGGAAATACGAGCAGTACTTC. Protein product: CASSQDRGQGKYEQYF.

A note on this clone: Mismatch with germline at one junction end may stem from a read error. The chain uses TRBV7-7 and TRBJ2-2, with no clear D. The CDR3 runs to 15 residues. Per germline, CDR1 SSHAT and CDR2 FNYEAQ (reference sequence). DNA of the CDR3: TGTGCTAGCAGCCCCACAGCATTACGGACCGGGGAGCTGTTTTTT. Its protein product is CASSPTALRTGELFF.

The CDR3 DNA follows: TGTGCCAGCAGCCAAGATTTTTCTACGACCGGGGAGCTGTTTTTT. Protein sequence: CASSQDFSTTGELFF. The rearrangement joins TRBV5-4 to TRBJ2-2; D is undetermined. The CDR3 length is 15 residues. V was cut by 4 bases and J by 5 bases, with 15 bases left in between. Germline V gene sequence: CDR1 SGHNT, CDR2 YYREEE (reference sequence).